These 10 T cell receptor beta chains came from one sample sequenced in a study of blood T cell repertoires in COVID-19. Generated by immunoSEQ multiplex PCR, the TCRdb table keeps only in-frame clones and is missing some. Of 120,000 to 150,000 clones listed, 87% were seen once; the top ten hold around 6.3%. The sample taken for sequencing was peripheral blood. All receptors come from an older man with acute or convalescent COVID-19.

The rearrangement uses TRBV6-5 and TRBJ1-1; D ambiguous. Germline V gene data show CDR1 as MNHEY and CDR2 as SVGAGI. Trimming removed 0 bases from V and 2 bases from J, with 7 bases in between. This CDR3 has 14 amino acids. Written as DNA, the CDR3 is TGTGCCAGCAGTTACTCCTCTAGAAACACTGAAGCTTTCTTT. Translation: CASSYSSRNTEAFF.

V usage is TRBV6-2 or TRBV6-3 and J usage is TRBJ1-5; 10 bases fit TRBD1. Per germline, CDR1 MNHEY and CDR2 SVGEGT. The CDR3 is 16 residues long. The trim removed 5 bases at V and 1 base at J, leaving 5 bases unmatched. This chain's CDR3 is CASSDRTGGSNQPQHF. CDR3 nucleotides: TGTGCCAGCAGTGACCGGACAGGGGGAAGCAATCAGCCCCAGCATTTT.

The CDR3 DNA follows: TGCGCCAGCAGCCCCTACACAGGGACGGAGACCCAGTACTTC. This codes for CASSPYTGTETQYF. The J gene is TRBJ2-5, the V gene TRBV5-1; TRBD1 might be the D (6 bases). V lost 4 bases and J lost 5, with 15 bases in between. Germline-derived CDR1 and CDR2 are SGHRS and YFSETQ. This CDR3 has 14 amino acids.

V and J are TRBV7-9 and TRBJ2-1; D perhaps matches TRBD1 (5 bases). V gave up 2 bases and J gave up 6 bases, with 14 bases separating them. This CDR3 contains 15 residues. CDR1 SEHNR and CDR2 FQNEAQ come from the germline V gene (reference sequence). The CDR3 bases are TGTGCCAGCAGCTTAACTCAGGGAAGATCCAATGAGCAGTTCTTC. It specifies CASSLTQGRSNEQFF. Based on the CDR3 plus reference TRBV7-9 and TRBJ2-1, the full variable domain is DTGVSQNPRHKITKRGQNVTFRCDPISEHNRLYWYRQTLGQGPEFLTYFQNEAQLEKSRLLSDRFSAERPKGSFSTLEIQRTEQGDSAMYLCASSLTQGRSNEQFFGPGTRLTVL.

The gene calls are TRBV7-8 and TRBJ2-5; 7 positions agree with TRBD2. Germline V gene sequence: CDR1 SGHVS, CDR2 FQNEAQ. Trimming took 8 bases from V and 5 from J; bases not matched to a gene: 8. The length of the CDR3 is 13 residues. The chain's CDR3 is CASLGGARETQYF. CDR3 nucleotide sequence: TGTGCCAGCTTGGGAGGGGCCCGCGAGACCCAGTACTTC.

This rearrangement joins TRBV14 to TRBJ2-1, with 9 nucleotides matching TRBD2. The CDR3 spans 16 residues. Germline V gives CDR1 SGHDN, CDR2 FVKESK. With V trimmed by 6 bases and J by 3 bases, 9 bases remained unmatched. The CDR3 is CASSAYLAGRYNEQFF. The CDR3 DNA reads TGTGCCAGCAGTGCCTACCTAGCGGGGCGCTACAATGAGCAGTTCTTC.

The rearrangement links TRBV7-9 to TRBJ2-3; TRBD2 matches at 7 bases. CDR1 and CDR2 (germline): SEHNR, FQNEAQ (reference sequence). There are 16 residues in the CDR3. The junction had 11 bases not matched to a gene; V was cut back by 6 bases and J by 2 bases. The DNA of the CDR3 is TGTGCCAGCAGTCCCTGGGGGGGGAGAGACACAGATACGCAGTATTTT. Amino acid sequence: CASSPWGGRDTDTQYF.

The rearrangement uses TRBV3-1 (or the pseudogene TRBV3-2) and TRBJ1-2; D gene ambiguous. The CDR3 is made up of 13 amino acids. The germline V gene encodes CDR1 LGHDT and CDR2 YNNKEL (reference sequence). V lost 3 bases, J lost 8 bases, and 13 bases lay in between. The DNA for the CDR3 is TGTGCCAGCAGCCAGGCCAGGCTCGTGGGCTACACCTTC. Translation: CASSQARLVGYTF.

The chain recombines TRBV28 with TRBJ1-1; unclear D gene. Germline-derived CDR1 and CDR2 are MDHEN and SYDVKM. This CDR3 has 12 residues. The V gene lost 3 bases and the J gene lost 6 bases, with 8 bases spanning the gap. The CDR3 loop reads CASSLLAAEAFF. The CDR3 nucleotides read TGTGCCAGCAGTTTGTTAGCAGCTGAAGCTTTCTTT.

The chain has TRBV7-9 and TRBJ2-7; 10 bases align to TRBD2. The CDR3 runs 17 residues. The trim removed 3 bases at V and 5 bases at J, leaving 13 bases unmatched. Germline values: CDR1 SEHNR, CDR2 FQNEAQ (reference sequence). In nucleotides, the CDR3 is TGTGCCAGCAGCTTGGTCGGAGCGGGGGGGCCGAGGGACGAGCAGTACTTC. Translating gives CASSLVGAGGPRDEQYF.